The subject of this entry is one TCR beta chain. This entry is derived from a study of technical replicates of blood from a few donors. Assay used: immunoSEQ multiplex PCR; TCRdb lists only in-frame clones, some missing. The sample has 95,000 to 100,000 clones, under 96% seen once. This receptor was identified in a human donor in good health. The specimen sequenced was T cells isolated from PBMCs.

CDR3 nucleotide sequence: TGTGCCAGTAGTATTGCCGGGTATCACGGCACTGAAGCTTTCTTT. The encoded protein is CASSIAGYHGTEAFF. V usage is TRBV19 and J usage is TRBJ1-1; D ambiguous. V shed 3 bases and J shed 4 bases, with 15 bases lying between them. CDR3 size: 15 residues. Germline CDR1 and CDR2: LNHDA and SQIVND (reference sequence).